This T cell receptor (beta chain) was identified in a study of CD8+CD57+ T cells in acquired aplastic anemia. Turning to the study itself: CD4+ and CD8+ cells, once sorted, gave DNA averaging approximately 3 ug. General study points: Patients were compared with controls for CD8+ Simpson's diversity, and no significant difference emerged.

V was pared by 3 bases and J by 0 bases, with 4 bases of the junction left unmatched. This CDR3 is 16 amino acids long. Germline V gives CDR1 WSHSY, CDR2 SAAADI. Genomic DNA acted as the template from which TCR beta VDJ combination and CDR3 sequence profiling were carried out. TCRdb analysed the reads with MiXCR anew, one entry per CDR3 protein. The repertoire holds 400,000 to 600,000 distinct CDR3 sequences, with roughly 34% as singletons. All patients picked for sequencing had shown, by flow cytometry, an expansion of CD8+CD57+ cells. Blood was sampled before the patients had received any therapy. This clonotype was seen ten or more times. Its target is unknown.

The sample was sorted CD4+, CD8+, or CD8+CD57+ T cells (not recorded which) from PBMCs. The chain joins TRBV10-2 to TRBJ2-5; 10 bases map to TRBD2. The sequence was obtained from a human donor with aplastic anemia. The CDR3 here is CASSDLLAGNQETQYF. DNA for the CDR3: TGCGCCAGCAGTGATCTACTAGCGGGAAACCAAGAGACCCAGTACTTC.